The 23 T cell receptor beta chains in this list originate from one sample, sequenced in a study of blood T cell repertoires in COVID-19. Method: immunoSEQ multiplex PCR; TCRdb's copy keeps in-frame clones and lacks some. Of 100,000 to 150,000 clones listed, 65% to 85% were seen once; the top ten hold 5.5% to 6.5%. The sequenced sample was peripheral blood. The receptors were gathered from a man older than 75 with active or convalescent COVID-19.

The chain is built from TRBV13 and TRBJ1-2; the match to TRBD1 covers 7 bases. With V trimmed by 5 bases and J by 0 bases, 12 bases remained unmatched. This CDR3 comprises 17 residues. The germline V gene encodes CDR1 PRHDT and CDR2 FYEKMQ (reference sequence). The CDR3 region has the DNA TGTGCCAGCAGCCCTCGTCAAGGGGGCCTGACTAACTATGGCTACACCTTC. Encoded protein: CASSPRQGGLTNYGYTF.

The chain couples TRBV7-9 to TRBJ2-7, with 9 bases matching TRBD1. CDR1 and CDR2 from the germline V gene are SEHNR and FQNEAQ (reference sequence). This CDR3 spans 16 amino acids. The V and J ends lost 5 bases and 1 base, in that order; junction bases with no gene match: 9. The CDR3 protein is CASSGTGTGRSYEQYF. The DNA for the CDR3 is TGTGCCAGCAGCGGTACAGGGACAGGGAGGTCCTACGAGCAGTACTTC.

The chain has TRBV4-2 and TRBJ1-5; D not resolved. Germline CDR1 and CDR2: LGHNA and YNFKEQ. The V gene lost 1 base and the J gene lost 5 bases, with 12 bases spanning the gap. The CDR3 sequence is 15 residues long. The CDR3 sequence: CASSQGFETDQPQHF. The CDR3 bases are TGTGCCAGCAGCCAAGGGTTCGAAACGGATCAGCCCCAGCATTTT.

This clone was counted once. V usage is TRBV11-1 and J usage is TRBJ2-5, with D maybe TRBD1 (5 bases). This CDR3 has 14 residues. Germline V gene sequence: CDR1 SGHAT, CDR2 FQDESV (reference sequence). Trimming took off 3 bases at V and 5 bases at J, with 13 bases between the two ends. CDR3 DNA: TGTGCCAGCAGCTTTTTCAGGGCCGCCGAGACCCAGTACTTC. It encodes CASSFFRAAETQYF. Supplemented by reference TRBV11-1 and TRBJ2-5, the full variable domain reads EAEVAQSPRYKITEKSQAVAFWCDPISGHATLYWYRQILGQGPELLVQFQDESVVDDSQLPKDRFSAERLKGVDSTLKIQPAELGDSAMYLCASSFFRAAETQYFGPGTRLLVL.

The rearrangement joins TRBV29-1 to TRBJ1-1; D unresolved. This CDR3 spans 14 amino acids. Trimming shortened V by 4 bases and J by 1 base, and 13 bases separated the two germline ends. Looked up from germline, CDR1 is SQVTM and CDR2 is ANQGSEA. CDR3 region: CSVGEARANTEAFF. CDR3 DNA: TGCAGCGTTGGGGAGGCGCGAGCGAACACTGAAGCTTTCTTT. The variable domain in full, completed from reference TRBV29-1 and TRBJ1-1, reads SAVISQKPSRDICQRGTSLTIQCQVDSQVTMMFWYRQQPGQSLTLIATANQGSEATYESGFVIDKFPISRPNLTFSTLTVSNMSPEDSSIYLCSVGEARANTEAFFGQGTRLTVV.

In DNA form, the CDR3 reads TGTGCCAGCAGTCGATGGACTAGGAGGGGGAGCACAGATACGCAGTATTTT. Translation gives CASSRWTRRGSTDTQYF. V and J are TRBV6-6 and TRBJ2-3, with D maybe TRBD2 (7 bases). Trimming stripped 5 bases from V and 0 bases from J, with 18 bases between. The germline gives CDR1 MNHNY, CDR2 SVGAGI (reference sequence). The CDR3 totals 17 residues.

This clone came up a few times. For the CDR3, the DNA is TGTGCCAGCAGGTTCAGGGGACCTGGAAACACCATATATTTT. Its translation is CASRFRGPGNTIYF. This chain joins TRBV6-5 and TRBJ1-3; maybe TRBD1 (6 bases). Looked up from germline, CDR1 is MNHEY and CDR2 is SVGAGI. This CDR3 comprises 14 residues. V was pared by 6 bases and J by 2 bases, with 11 bases between.

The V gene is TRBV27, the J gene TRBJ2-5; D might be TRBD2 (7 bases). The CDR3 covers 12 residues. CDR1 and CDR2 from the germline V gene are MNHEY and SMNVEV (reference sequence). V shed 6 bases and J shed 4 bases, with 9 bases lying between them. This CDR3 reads CASRRGGETQYF. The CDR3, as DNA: TGTGCCAGCAGGAGGGGGGGAGAGACCCAGTACTTC.

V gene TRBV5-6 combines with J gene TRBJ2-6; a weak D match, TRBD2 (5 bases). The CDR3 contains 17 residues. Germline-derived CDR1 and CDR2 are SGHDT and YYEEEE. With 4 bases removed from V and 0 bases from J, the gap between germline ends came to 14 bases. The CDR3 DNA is TGTGCCAGCAGCCCGGGGAATGGGAACTCTGGGGCCAACGTCCTGACTTTC. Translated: CASSPGNGNSGANVLTF. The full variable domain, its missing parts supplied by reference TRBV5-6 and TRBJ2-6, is DAGVTQSPTHLIKTRGQQVTLRCSPKSGHDTVSWYQQALGQGPQFIFQYYEEEERQRGNFPDRFSGHQFPNYSSELNVNALLLGDSALYLCASSPGNGNSGANVLTFGAGSRLTVL.

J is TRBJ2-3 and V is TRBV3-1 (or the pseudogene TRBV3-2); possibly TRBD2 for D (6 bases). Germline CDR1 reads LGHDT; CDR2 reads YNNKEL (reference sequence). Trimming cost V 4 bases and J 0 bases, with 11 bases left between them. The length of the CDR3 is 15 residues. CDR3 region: CASSPLAGSTDTQYF. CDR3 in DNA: TGTGCCAGCAGCCCGTTGGCGGGGAGCACAGATACGCAGTATTTT.

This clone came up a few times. The DNA for the CDR3 is TGTGCCTGGAGTAGCGGGGGGGACCGAGATACGCAGTATTTT. Its protein product is CAWSSGGDRDTQYF. This chain links TRBV30 with TRBJ2-3; the match to TRBD2 covers 10 bases. The length of the CDR3 is 14 residues. The V segment lost 2 bases and the J segment 5 bases; nucleotides outside the gene matches: 4. Germline loops: CDR1 GTSNPN, CDR2 SVGIG (reference sequence).

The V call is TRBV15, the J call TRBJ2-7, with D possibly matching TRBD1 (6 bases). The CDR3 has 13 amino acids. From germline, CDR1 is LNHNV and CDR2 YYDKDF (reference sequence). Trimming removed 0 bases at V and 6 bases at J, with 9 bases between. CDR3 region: CATSRDRGGEQYF. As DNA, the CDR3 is TGTGCCACCAGCAGAGATAGAGGGGGCGAGCAGTACTTC.

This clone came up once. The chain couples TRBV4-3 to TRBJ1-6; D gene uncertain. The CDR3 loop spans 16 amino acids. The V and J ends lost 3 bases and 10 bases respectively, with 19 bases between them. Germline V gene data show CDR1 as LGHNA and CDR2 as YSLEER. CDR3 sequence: CASSQEGPGTGSPLHF. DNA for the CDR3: TGCGCCAGCAGCCAGGAAGGACCGGGCACGGGGTCACCCCTCCACTTT.

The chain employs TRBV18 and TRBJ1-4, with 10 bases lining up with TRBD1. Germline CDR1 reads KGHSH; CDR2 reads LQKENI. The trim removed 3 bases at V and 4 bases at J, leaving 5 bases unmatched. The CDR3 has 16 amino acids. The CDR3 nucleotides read TGTGCCAGCTCACCCGACAGGGGGCGGGATAATGAAAAACTGTTTTTT. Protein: CASSPDRGRDNEKLFF.

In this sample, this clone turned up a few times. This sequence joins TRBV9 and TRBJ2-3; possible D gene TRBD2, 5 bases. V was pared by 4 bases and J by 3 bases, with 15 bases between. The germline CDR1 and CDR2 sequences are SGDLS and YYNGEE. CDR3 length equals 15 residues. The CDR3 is CASSKRAGQTDTQYF. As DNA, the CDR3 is TGTGCCAGCAGCAAGAGGGCGGGCCAGACAGATACGCAGTATTTT.

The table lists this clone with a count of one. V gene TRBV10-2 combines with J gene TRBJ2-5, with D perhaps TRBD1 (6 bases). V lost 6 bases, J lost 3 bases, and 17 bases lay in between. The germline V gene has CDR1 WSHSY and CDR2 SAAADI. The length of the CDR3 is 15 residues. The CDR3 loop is CASRSTPPGEETQYF. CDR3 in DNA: TGCGCCAGCAGATCGACTCCTCCAGGGGAAGAGACCCAGTACTTC.

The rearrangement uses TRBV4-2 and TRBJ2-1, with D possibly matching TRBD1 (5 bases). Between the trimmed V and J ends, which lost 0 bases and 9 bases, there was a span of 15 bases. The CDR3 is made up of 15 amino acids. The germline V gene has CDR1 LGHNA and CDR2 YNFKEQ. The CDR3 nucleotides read TGTGCCAGCAGCCAAGACTTTACCAGGGATAGTGAGCAGTTCTTC. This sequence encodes CASSQDFTRDSEQFF.

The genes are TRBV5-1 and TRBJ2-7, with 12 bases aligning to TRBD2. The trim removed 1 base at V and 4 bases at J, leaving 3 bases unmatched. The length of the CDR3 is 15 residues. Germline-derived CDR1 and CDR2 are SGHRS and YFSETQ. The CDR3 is CASSLLGTSGYEQYF. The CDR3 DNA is TGCGCCAGCAGCTTGTTGGGGACTAGCGGGTACGAGCAGTACTTC. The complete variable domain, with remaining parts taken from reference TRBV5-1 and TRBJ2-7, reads KAGVTQTPRYLIKTRGQQVTLSCSPISGHRSVSWYQQTPGQGLQFLFEYFSETQRNKGNFPGRFSGRQFSNSRSEMNVSTLELGDSALYLCASSLLGTSGYEQYFGPGTRLTVT.

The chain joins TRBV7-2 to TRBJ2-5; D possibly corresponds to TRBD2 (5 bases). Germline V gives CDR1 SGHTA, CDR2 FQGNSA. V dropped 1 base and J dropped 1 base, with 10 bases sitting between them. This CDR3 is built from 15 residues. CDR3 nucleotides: TGTGCCAGCAGCTTAGTTGGCGGGCGCCAAGAGACCCAGTACTTC. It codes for CASSLVGGRQETQYF.

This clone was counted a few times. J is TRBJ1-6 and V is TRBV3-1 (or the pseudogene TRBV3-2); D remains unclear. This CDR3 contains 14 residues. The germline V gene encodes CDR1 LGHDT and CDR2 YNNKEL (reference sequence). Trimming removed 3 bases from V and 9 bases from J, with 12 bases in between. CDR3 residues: CASSQSGVGSPLHF. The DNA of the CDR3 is TGTGCCAGCAGCCAGTCCGGGGTTGGTTCACCCCTCCACTTT.

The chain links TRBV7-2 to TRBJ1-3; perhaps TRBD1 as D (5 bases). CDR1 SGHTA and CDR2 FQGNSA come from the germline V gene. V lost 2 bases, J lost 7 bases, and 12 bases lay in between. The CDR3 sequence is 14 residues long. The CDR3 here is CASSLPQGRNTIYF. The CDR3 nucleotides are TGTGCCAGCAGCTTACCGCAGGGTAGGAACACCATATATTTT.

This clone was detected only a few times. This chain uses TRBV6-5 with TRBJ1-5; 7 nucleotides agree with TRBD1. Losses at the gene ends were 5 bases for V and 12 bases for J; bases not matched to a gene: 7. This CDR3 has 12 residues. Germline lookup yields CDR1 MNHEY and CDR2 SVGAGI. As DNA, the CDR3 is TGTGCCAGCAGTACAATACAGGGGTTCCAGCATTTT. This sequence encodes CASSTIQGFQHF.

CDR3 region: CASQTGGRDTQYF. The CDR3 coding sequence is TGTGCCAGCCAGACGGGGGGGCGGGATACGCAGTATTTT. The rearrangement links TRBV6-5 to TRBJ2-3; 8 nucleotides align to TRBD2. Germline trimming cut 8 bases from V and 6 bases from J; bases unmatched to any gene: 7. This CDR3 is 13 amino acids long. Germline V gene sequence: CDR1 MNHEY, CDR2 SVGAGI.